This T cell receptor beta chain was documented in a study of blood T cells in healthy people across ages. Overall study findings and caveats: Naive T cell percentage strongly correlated with TCR beta diversity.

Germline loops: CDR1 MNHEY, CDR2 SVGAGI. The CDR3 sequence is 16 residues long. Deletions cut 1 base from V and 1 base from J, with 13 bases between. Sample donors were healthy Caucasian individuals that came from Russia, aged 6 to 90. With a J-beta primer mix and a sample-barcoded 5' primer, a second PCR ran about 7 to 12 cycles. A template-switch adaptor with 12 random nucleotides tagged each cDNA molecule. Every sample returned 2.5 million or more CDR3-containing paired-end reads. TCRdb reprocessed the 5' RACE reads via MiXCR and lists one record per CDR3 protein. The data hold approximately 1,700,000 distinct CDR3 sequences, with roughly two fifths observed a single time. This clonotype came up many times. Its target is not known.

The clonotype originates from a human donor in good health. The material sequenced was blood. The chain employs TRBV6-5 and TRBJ1-2; D not certain. The chain's CDR3 is CASSYFPTTGNYGYTF. In DNA, the CDR3 is TGTGCCAGCAGTTACTTCCCCACGACCGGTAACTATGGCTACACCTTC.